This TCR beta chain was documented in a study of shared clonotypes between healthy human individuals. On the study more broadly: Three plates were used per donor for CD4 naive, three for CD4 memory, two for CD8 naive and one for CD8 memory.

The DNA input per sorted-subset replicate PCR was 150 to 200 ng, corresponding to tens of thousands of T cell genomes. TCRdb keeps only in-frame clones here, not all; method: immunoSEQ multiplex PCR. This table has some 1 million clones, roughly 80% appearing once. Study conclusions and caveats: Few donors restricted represented genetic and exposure-history diversity. What naive subsets generally showed was a larger estimated richness than memory subsets showed.

As to this clone: The antigen remains undetermined.

Germline values: CDR1 MNHEY, CDR2 SVGAGI. The CDR3 loop spans 14 amino acids. The V end lost 6 bases, the J end lost 4 bases, and 14 bases lay between the germline ends. This sequence originates from a man aged 18 to 30 in good health. The genes are TRBV6-5 and TRBJ2-3; D might be TRBD1 (6 bases). The material sequenced was memory CD4+ T cells sorted from blood. As for subset: CD45RA-negative fraction. CDR3 in DNA: TGTGCCAGCAGGACCCCGGGACAATCAGATACGCAGTATTTT. This gives the protein CASRTPGQSDTQYF.